The rows below give T cell receptor beta chains drawn from one sample of a study of OX40 agonist ivuxolimab in advanced cancers. The repertoire was sequenced with immunoSEQ multiplex PCR; TCRdb's copy has only in-frame clones and lacks some. In the table there are around 84,000 clones, roughly 87% of which are singletons. This specimen was CD4+ or CD8+ T cells sorted from blood, taken in a trial of the OX40 agonist ivuxolimab. Receptors were obtained from an adult with an advanced solid tumor such as melanoma, head and neck, liver or kidney cancer. The conserved cysteine and the conserved F or W are not part of the CDR3 here. Part of the rows lack a size; the others show once, few, many or a class for expanded clones.

abundance	v_gene	j_gene	CDR3aa
NA	TRBV11-2	TRBJ2-7	ASSHGTLTYEQY
NA	TRBV19	TRBJ1-1	ASKSQGLNTEAF
once	TRBV15	TRBJ2-1	ATSRDLGLAGGASYNEQF
once	TRBV5-8	TRBJ2-7	ASHPGQGYYEQY
NA	TRBV11-2	TRBJ1-2	ASSRRDSGYT
NA	TRBV28	TRBJ1-1	ASRRPGTGMNTEAF
NA	TRBV5-1	TRBJ2-5	ATGTGGYETQY
NA	TRBV19	TRBJ2-6	ASRGTGTGFSGANVLT
NA	TRBV30	TRBJ1-3	AWAAGTAGLISGNTIY
NA	TRBV7-7	TRBJ2-7	ASSRGQNYEQY
NA	TRBV11-1	TRBJ2-3	ASSLGWEGGTQY
NA	TRBV27	TRBJ2-7	ASSPFSGSRTNEQY
NA	TRBV29-1	TRBJ1-2	SAFSGVRGYT
NA	TRBV28	TRBJ1-5	ASRQDTGAVQPQH
NA	TRBV28	TRBJ1-2	ASSSIGQGGYT
once	TRBV18	TRBJ2-2	ASSPSGELF
NA	TRBV18	TRBJ2-3	ASSSTTSGSTDTQY
NA	TRBV10-2	TRBJ1-3	ASSEGISGNTIY
NA	TRBV4-1	TRBJ2-1	ASSPITGSSDNEQF
NA	TRBV6-4	TRBJ2-2	ASSVNHVGGPNTGELF
NA	TRBV11-2	TRBJ1-3	ASSPRSLGNTIY
once	TRBV5-6	TRBJ2-7	ASSLSPGITYEQY